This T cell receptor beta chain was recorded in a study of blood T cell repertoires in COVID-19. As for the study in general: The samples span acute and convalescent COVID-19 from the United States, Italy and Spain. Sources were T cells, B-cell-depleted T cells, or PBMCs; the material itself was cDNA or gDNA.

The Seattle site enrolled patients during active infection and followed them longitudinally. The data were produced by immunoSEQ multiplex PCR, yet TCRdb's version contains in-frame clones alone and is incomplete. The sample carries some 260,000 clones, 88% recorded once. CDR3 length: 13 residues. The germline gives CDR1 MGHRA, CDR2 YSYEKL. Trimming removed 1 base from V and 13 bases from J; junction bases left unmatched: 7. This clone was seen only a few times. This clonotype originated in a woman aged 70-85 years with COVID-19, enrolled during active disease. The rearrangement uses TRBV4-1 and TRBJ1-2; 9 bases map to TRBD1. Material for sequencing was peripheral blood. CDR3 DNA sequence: TGCGCCAGCAGCCAAGCACAGGGGGCACCCTTCACCTTC. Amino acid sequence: CASSQAQGAPFTF.